Shown below are 24 T cell receptor beta chains from a single sample sequenced in a study of identical twins. MiXCR was run by TCRdb on the 5' RACE reads, yielding one entry per CDR3 protein. The data contain about 570,000 distinct CDR3 sequences, just under 10% of them seen just once; the ten biggest clones take up approximately 3%. The same specimen was also included in a second study, on yellow fever vaccine responses in identical twins.

The sequenced sample was PBMCs. The receptors were gathered from a woman between 18 and 29 years old in good health.

CDR3 DNA sequence: TGTGCCAGCAGCTTGTATCCCGGGGGAGGCGGGGACACAGATACGCAGTATTTT. Its translation: CASSLYPGGGGDTDTQYF. The chain employs TRBV7-3 and TRBJ2-3; possible D gene TRBD2, 6 bases. V was cut by 3 bases and J by 2 bases, with 21 bases left in between. This CDR3 is built from 18 residues. Germline CDR1 and CDR2: SGHTA and FQGTGA.

About this clonotype itself: A read error may account for a junction end that differs from germline. CDR3 region: CANSYGTGIYIYEQFF. For the CDR3, the DNA is TGTGCCAACAGTTACGGGACAGGCATCTATATCTATGAGCAGTTCTTC. The genes are TRBV6-2 or TRBV6-3 and TRBJ2-1, with 8 bases aligning to TRBD1. Germline V gene data show CDR1 as MNHEY and CDR2 as SVGEGT. CDR3 length: 16 residues.

V usage is TRBV5-6 and J usage is TRBJ2-7; TRBD1 is a possible D gene (6 bases). Germline CDR1 is SGHDT and CDR2 is YYEEEE. The CDR3 extends over 15 amino acids. V was clipped by 4 bases and J by 5 bases, with 19 bases between them. The CDR3 sequence: CASSPGQFGGDEQYF. Here the CDR3 DNA reads TGTGCCAGCAGCCCAGGACAGTTTGGAGGCGACGAGCAGTACTTC.

This clonotype was observed a few times. J is TRBJ2-7 and V is TRBV6-5; D perhaps matches TRBD1 (5 bases). The germline V gene encodes CDR1 MNHEY and CDR2 SVGAGI. Deletions cut 11 bases from V and 6 bases from J, with 14 bases between. The CDR3 sequence is 11 residues long. The CDR3 nucleotides are TGTGCCGTAAGTGGGGCAGCCGAGCAGTACTTC. This encodes CAVSGAAEQYF.

This clonotype was seen only a few times. The V and J genes are TRBV5-1 and TRBJ2-3; the D is unclear. CDR3 size: 14 residues. Deletions cut 0 bases from V and 1 base from J, with 6 bases between. Germline CDR1 and CDR2: SGHRS and YFSETQ. Written as DNA, the CDR3 is TGCGCCAGCAGCTTGGTGACCCGCACAGATACGCAGTATTTT. This encodes CASSLVTRTDTQYF.

This chain's CDR3 is CSVGNSYNEQFF. The CDR3 DNA reads TGCAGCGTGGGTAACTCGTACAATGAGCAGTTCTTC. The V call is TRBV29-1, the J call TRBJ2-1; D is unresolved. Germline-derived CDR1 and CDR2 are SQVTM and ANQGSEA. This CDR3 contains 12 residues. Trimming stripped 6 bases from V and 4 bases from J, with 10 bases between.

This clonotype was counted many times. The V gene is TRBV20-1, the J gene TRBJ1-3; D is unresolved. The CDR3 runs to 14 residues. Germline CDR1 and CDR2: DFQATT and SNEGSKA (reference sequence). Trimming removed 0 bases at V and 1 base at J, with 7 bases between. CDR3 region: CSARDRRSGNTIYF. In DNA form, the CDR3 reads TGCAGTGCTAGAGATCGCCGGTCTGGAAACACCATATATTTT.

This clonotype was observed many times. The chain joins TRBV6-2 or TRBV6-3 to TRBJ2-3; D is unclear. In germline, CDR1 is MNHEY, CDR2 SVGEGT. The CDR3 runs 14 residues. Trimming cost V 1 base and J 2 bases, with 7 bases left between them. The CDR3 loop is CASSYWAPTDTQYF. CDR3 DNA: TGTGCCAGCAGTTACTGGGCGCCCACAGATACGCAGTATTTT.

A few counts support this clonotype. This chain joins TRBV5-6 and TRBJ2-5; weak D call: TRBD1 (5 bases). The CDR3 extends over 14 amino acids. V was trimmed by 4 bases and J by 2 bases, leaving 12 bases between them. Germline V lookup: CDR1 SGHDT, CDR2 YYEEEE. In DNA form, the CDR3 reads TGTGCCAGCAGCAACATGGGGCAGCAAGAGACCCAGTACTTC. It is translated as CASSNMGQQETQYF. Based on the CDR3 plus reference TRBV5-6 and TRBJ2-5, the full variable domain is DAGVTQSPTHLIKTRGQQVTLRCSPKSGHDTVSWYQQALGQGPQFIFQYYEEEERQRGNFPDRFSGHQFPNYSSELNVNALLLGDSALYLCASSNMGQQETQYFGPGTRLLVL.

This clonotype appeared many times. The chain employs TRBV12-3 or TRBV12-4 and TRBJ2-3, with 9 bases that match TRBD2. V was clipped by 6 bases and J by 3 bases; unmatched bases: 7. The CDR3 totals 15 residues. CDR3 sequence (DNA): TGTGCCAGCAGCCCTCGCGGGGGGGAAACAGATACGCAGTATTTT. This encodes CASSPRGGETDTQYF.

The rearrangement uses TRBV6-6 and TRBJ2-3; no clear D. V dropped 8 bases and J dropped 3 bases, with 6 bases sitting between them. The CDR3 is made up of 11 amino acids. CDR1 MNHNY and CDR2 SVGAGI come from the germline V gene (reference sequence). CDR3 sequence: CASQETDTQYF. The CDR3, as DNA: TGTGCCAGCCAGGAGACAGATACGCAGTATTTT.

The rearrangement uses TRBV2 and TRBJ2-1, with 8 bases lining up with TRBD2. V lost 7 bases and J lost 1; bases outside the gene matches: 9. CDR1 and CDR2 from the germline V gene are SNHLY and FYNNEI. The CDR3 runs 16 residues. CDR3 loop: CASTPGLGKSYNEQFF. As DNA, the CDR3 is TGTGCCAGCACCCCGGGACTAGGGAAATCCTACAATGAGCAGTTCTTC.

There are many counts of this clonotype. The chain is built from TRBV29-1 and TRBJ2-7; D might be TRBD1 (5 bases). The V end lost 4 bases, the J end lost 2 bases, and 12 bases lay between the germline ends. Germline CDR1 and CDR2: SQVTM and ANQGSEA. The CDR3 extends over 13 amino acids. CDR3 in amino acids: CSVVDNKAYEQYF. In DNA, the CDR3 is TGCAGCGTTGTGGACAACAAAGCCTACGAGCAGTACTTC.

The chain's CDR3 is CASSQANEQYF. The CDR3 DNA is TGTGCCAGCAGTCAGGCAAACGAGCAGTACTTC. V and J are TRBV6-2 or TRBV6-3 and TRBJ2-7; no clear D gene. Germline CDR1 MNHEY, CDR2 SVGEGT. Deletions cut 5 bases from V and 5 bases from J, with 7 bases between. The CDR3 spans 11 residues.

The chain couples TRBV5-1 to TRBJ2-3; D gene uncertain. CDR1 SGHRS and CDR2 YFSETQ come from the germline V gene. This CDR3 is 14 amino acids long. The V end was cut by 5 bases, the J end by 5 bases, with 15 bases between. This CDR3 is CASRFGTPGDTQYF. The CDR3 bases are TGCGCCAGCAGGTTTGGTACCCCCGGAGATACGCAGTATTTT.

This clonotype was counted a few times. V and J are TRBV12-3 or TRBV12-4 and TRBJ1-5; 8 bases are a match to TRBD1. The V and J ends lost 5 bases and 1 base, in that order; junction bases with no gene match: 4. The CDR3 contains 15 residues. CDR3: CASSDRQGSNQPQHF. The CDR3 region has the DNA TGTGCCAGCAGTGATCGACAGGGGAGCAATCAGCCCCAGCATTTT.

The rearrangement links TRBV12-3 or TRBV12-4 to TRBJ2-7; D tentatively fits TRBD1 or TRBD2 (5 bases each). V lost 4 bases to trimming and J lost 6 bases, with 10 bases between them. There are 12 residues in the CDR3. The CDR3 loop reads CASSYWGFEQYF. Written as DNA, the CDR3 is TGTGCCAGCAGTTATTGGGGGTTCGAGCAGTACTTC.

The DNA of the CDR3 is TGCGCCAGCAGCCAAGAAGGAGGGAACCCCTCCTACGAGCAGTACTTC. It specifies CASSQEGGNPSYEQYF. V is TRBV4-3 and J is TRBJ2-7; possible D gene TRBD2, 6 bases. CDR1 and CDR2 from the germline V gene are LGHNA and YSLEER. CDR3 size: 16 residues. V lost 0 bases to trimming and J lost 0 bases, with 12 bases between them.

In this sample, this clonotype turned up a few times. The V call is TRBV25-1, the J call TRBJ1-1; unclear D gene. This CDR3 has 12 residues. The germline CDR1 and CDR2 sequences are MGHDK and SYGVNS. V gave up 6 bases and J gave up 7 bases, with 12 bases separating them. CDR3 DNA sequence: TGTGCCAGCAGCTATTCGATGGGTGAAGCTTTCTTT. It specifies CASSYSMGEAFF.

This clonotype was detected a few times. The chain has TRBV28 and TRBJ1-4, with 7 bases aligning to TRBD1. V lost 7 bases to trimming and J lost 10 bases; unmatched junction nucleotides: 12. The CDR3 length is 14 residues. Germline V gene sequence: CDR1 MDHEN, CDR2 SYDVKM. CDR3 loop: CASIKRDSWGKLFF. CDR3 nucleotides: TGTGCCAGCATCAAAAGGGACAGTTGGGGAAAACTGTTTTTT.

This clonotype was seen only a few times. The V gene is TRBV6-1, the J gene TRBJ2-7, with 8 bases lining up with TRBD2. This CDR3 is 13 amino acids long. From germline, CDR1 is MNHNS and CDR2 SASEGT. V lost 6 bases and J lost 2; bases outside the gene matches: 3. Here the CDR3 reads CASRLAETYEQYF. In nucleotides, the CDR3 is TGTGCCAGCAGACTAGCGGAAACCTACGAGCAGTACTTC.

This chain's CDR3 is CATSRPSTSENEQFF. The CDR3 nucleotides are TGTGCCACCAGCAGGCCCTCGACATCAGAAAATGAGCAGTTCTTC. The chain uses TRBV15 and TRBJ2-1; D not resolved. The CDR3 totals 15 residues. Germline V gives CDR1 LNHNV, CDR2 YYDKDF (reference sequence). Trimming took 3 bases from V and 7 from J, leaving 16 bases between them. The whole variable domain, filled in from reference TRBV15 and TRBJ2-1, reads DAMVIQNPRYQVTQFGKPVTLSCSQTLNHNVMYWYQQKSSQAPKLLFHYYDKDFNNEADTPDNFQSRRPNTSFCFLDIRSPGLGDTAMYLCATSRPSTSENEQFFGPGTRLTVL.

This clonotype was found many times. The V call is TRBV4-1, the J call TRBJ2-1; TRBD2 agrees at 13 bases. J lost 0 bases, V lost 2 bases, and 13 bases had no gene match. The length of the CDR3 is 21 residues. The germline gives CDR1 MGHRA, CDR2 YSYEKL. The CDR3 region is CASSQPGTSGTYRSSYNEQFF. CDR3 bases: TGCGCCAGCAGCCAACCAGGGACTAGCGGGACCTATAGGAGCTCCTACAATGAGCAGTTCTTC.

This clonotype was seen repeatedly, ten times or more. The V gene is TRBV3-1, the J gene TRBJ1-4; D remains unclear. The germline V and J ends were trimmed by 9 bases and 5 bases, with 10 bases remaining between them. Germline CDR1 is LGHDT and CDR2 is YNNKEL (reference sequence). This CDR3 region has 12 residues. The CDR3: CASTGKNEKLFF. In DNA, the CDR3 is TGTGCCAGTACCGGAAAGAATGAAAAACTGTTTTTT.